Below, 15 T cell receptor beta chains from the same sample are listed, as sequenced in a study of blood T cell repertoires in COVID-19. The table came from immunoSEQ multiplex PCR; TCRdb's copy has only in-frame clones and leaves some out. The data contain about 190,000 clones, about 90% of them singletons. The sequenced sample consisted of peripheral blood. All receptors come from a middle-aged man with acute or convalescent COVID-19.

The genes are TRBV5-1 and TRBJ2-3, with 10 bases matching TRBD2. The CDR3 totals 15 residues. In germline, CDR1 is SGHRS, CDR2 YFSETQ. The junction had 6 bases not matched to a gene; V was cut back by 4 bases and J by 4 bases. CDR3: CASSRTSGSSDTQYF. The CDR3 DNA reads TGCGCCAGCAGCAGGACTAGCGGAAGTTCAGATACGCAGTATTTT.

The CDR3 loop is CASSSTNRAQETQYF. In DNA, the CDR3 is TGTGCCAGCAGCTCGACGAACAGGGCTCAAGAGACCCAGTACTTC. V and J are TRBV7-9 and TRBJ2-5, with D possibly matching TRBD1 (6 bases). V lost 4 bases, J lost 2 bases, and 14 bases lay in between. CDR1 and CDR2 from the germline V gene are SEHNR and FQNEAQ (reference sequence). There are 15 residues in the CDR3.

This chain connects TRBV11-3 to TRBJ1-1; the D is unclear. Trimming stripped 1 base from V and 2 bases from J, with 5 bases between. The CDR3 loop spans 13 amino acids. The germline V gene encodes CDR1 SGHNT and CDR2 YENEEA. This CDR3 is CASSLAENTEAFF. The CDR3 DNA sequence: TGTGCCAGCAGCTTAGCAGAAAACACTGAAGCTTTCTTT.

CDR3 residues: CASSLRLADNEQFF. The CDR3 DNA sequence: TGTGCCAGCAGCTTAAGGTTAGCGGACAATGAGCAGTTCTTC. V usage is TRBV7-8 and J usage is TRBJ2-1; weak D call: TRBD2 (6 bases). V gave up 2 bases and J gave up 5 bases, with 10 bases separating them. From germline, CDR1 is SGHVS and CDR2 FQNEAQ. The CDR3 length is 14 residues. Full variable domain (rest looked up from reference TRBV7-8 and TRBJ2-1): GAGVSQSPRYKVAKRGQDVALRCDPISGHVSLFWYQQALGQGPEFLTYFQNEAQLDKSGLPSDRFFAERPEGSVSTLKIQRTQQEDSAVYLCASSLRLADNEQFFGPGTRLTVL.

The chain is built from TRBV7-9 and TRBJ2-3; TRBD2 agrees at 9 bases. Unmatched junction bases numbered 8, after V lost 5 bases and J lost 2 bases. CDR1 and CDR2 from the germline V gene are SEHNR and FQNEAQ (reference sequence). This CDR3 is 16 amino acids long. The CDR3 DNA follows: TGTGCCAGCAGCCCGCTAGCGGGGAGCACCACAGATACGCAGTATTTT. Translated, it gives CASSPLAGSTTDTQYF. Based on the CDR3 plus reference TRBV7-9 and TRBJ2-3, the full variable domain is DTGVSQNPRHKITKRGQNVTFRCDPISEHNRLYWYRQTLGQGPEFLTYFQNEAQLEKSRLLSDRFSAERPKGSFSTLEIQRTEQGDSAMYLCASSPLAGSTTDTQYFGPGTRLTVL.

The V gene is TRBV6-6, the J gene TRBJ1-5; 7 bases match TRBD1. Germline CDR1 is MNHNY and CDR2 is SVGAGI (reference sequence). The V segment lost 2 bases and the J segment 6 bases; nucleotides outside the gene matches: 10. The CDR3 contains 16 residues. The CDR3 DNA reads TGTGCCAGCAGTTACCAGACAGGGTCTAGGGTTCAGCCCCAGCATTTT. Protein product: CASSYQTGSRVQPQHF.

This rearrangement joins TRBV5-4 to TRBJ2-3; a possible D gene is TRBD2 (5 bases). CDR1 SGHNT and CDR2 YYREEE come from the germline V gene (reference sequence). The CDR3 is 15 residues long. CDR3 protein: CASSLGGLSTDTQYF. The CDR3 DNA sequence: TGTGCTTCCAGCCTCGGCGGACTTAGCACAGATACGCAGTATTTT.

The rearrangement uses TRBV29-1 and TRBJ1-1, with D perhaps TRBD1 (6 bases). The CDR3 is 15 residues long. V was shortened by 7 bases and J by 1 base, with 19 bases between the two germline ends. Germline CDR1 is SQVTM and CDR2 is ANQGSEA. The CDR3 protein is CSADRSIQKNTEAFF. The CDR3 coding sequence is TGCAGCGCCGACAGGTCGATACAAAAGAACACTGAAGCTTTCTTT.

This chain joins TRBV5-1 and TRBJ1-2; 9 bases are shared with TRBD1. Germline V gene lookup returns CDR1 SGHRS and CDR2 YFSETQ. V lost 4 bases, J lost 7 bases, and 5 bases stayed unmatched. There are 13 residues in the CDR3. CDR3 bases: TGCGCCAGCAGCGAGGGACAGGGTTTTGGCTACACCTTC. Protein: CASSEGQGFGYTF.

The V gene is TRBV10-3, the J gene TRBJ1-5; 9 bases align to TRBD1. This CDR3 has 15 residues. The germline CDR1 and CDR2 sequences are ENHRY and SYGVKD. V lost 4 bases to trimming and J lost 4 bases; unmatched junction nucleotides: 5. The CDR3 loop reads CAISVGTGKNQPQHF. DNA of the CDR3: TGTGCCATCAGTGTTGGGACAGGGAAGAATCAGCCCCAGCATTTT.

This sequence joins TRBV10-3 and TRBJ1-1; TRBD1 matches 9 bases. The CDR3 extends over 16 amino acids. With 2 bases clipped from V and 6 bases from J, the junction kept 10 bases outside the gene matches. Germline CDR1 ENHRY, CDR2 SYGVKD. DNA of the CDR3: TGTGCCATCAGTGAGACGGGACAGGGACGAAGGGCTGAAGCTTTCTTT. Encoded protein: CAISETGQGRRAEAFF.

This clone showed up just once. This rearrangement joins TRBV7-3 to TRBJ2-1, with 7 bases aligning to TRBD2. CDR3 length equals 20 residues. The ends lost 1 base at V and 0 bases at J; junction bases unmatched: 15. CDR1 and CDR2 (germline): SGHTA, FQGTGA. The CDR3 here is CASSLMGGGLLPSSYNEQFF. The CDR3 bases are TGTGCCAGCAGCTTAATGGGGGGAGGGCTCCTGCCGAGCTCCTACAATGAGCAGTTCTTC.

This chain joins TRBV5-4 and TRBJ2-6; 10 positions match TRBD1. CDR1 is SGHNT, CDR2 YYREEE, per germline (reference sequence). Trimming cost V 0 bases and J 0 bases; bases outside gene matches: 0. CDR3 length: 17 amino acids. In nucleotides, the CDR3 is TGTGCCAGCAGCTTGGGGACAGGGGGCTCTGGGGCCAACGTCCTGACTTTC. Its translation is CASSLGTGGSGANVLTF.

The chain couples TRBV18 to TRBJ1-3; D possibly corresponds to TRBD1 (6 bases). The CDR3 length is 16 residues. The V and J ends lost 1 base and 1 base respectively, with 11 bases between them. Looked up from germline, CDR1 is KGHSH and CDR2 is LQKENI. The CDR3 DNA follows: TGTGCCAGCTCACCACGACAGGATACTTCTGGAAACACCATATATTTT. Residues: CASSPRQDTSGNTIYF.

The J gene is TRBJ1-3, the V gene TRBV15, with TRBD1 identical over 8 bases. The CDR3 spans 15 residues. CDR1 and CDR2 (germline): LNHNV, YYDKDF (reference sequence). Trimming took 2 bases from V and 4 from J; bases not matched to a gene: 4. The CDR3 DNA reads TGTGCCACCAGCAGATCAGGGGGCGCCGGAAACACCATATATTTT. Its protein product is CATSRSGGAGNTIYF.